The clone carrying this TCR beta chain was recorded at least ten times. This sample is part of a study of neurological immune-mediated disorders. The CDR3 sequence is 16 residues long. The germline V gene encodes CDR1 SGHAT and CDR2 FQDESV (reference sequence). V lost 3 bases to trimming and J lost 3 bases, with 15 bases between them. Each CDR3 protein gets one entry after TCRdb re-called the 5' RACE reads with MiXCR. The sample has roughly 74,000 distinct CDR3 sequences; 4% to 6% are singletons. The specimen sequenced was PBMCs. This receptor was identified in a man aged 18 to 30 with multiple sclerosis. The V gene is TRBV11-1, the J gene TRBJ2-1; a possible D gene is TRBD1 (6 bases). The CDR3 nucleotides read TGTGCCAGCAGCTTTCGACCAGGACAGAGCTACAATGAGCAGTTCTTC. This codes for CASSFRPGQSYNEQFF.